This T cell receptor (beta chain) originates from a study of regulatory T cells in long-lasting Graves disease (dated by TCRdb to the early 2020s). The study in broad terms: Antithyroid drugs had been taken for less than 3 months by newly diagnosed Graves' disease patients. Persistent Graves' disease patients were compared with newly diagnosed Graves' disease patients by peripheral blood TCR sequencing and RNA sequencing. The study was registered as a clinical trial and conducted in China. A total of roughly 33 samples were covered by TCR sequencing, comprising approximately 13 persistent and approximately 20 newly diagnosed Graves' disease patients.

Library preparation employed multiplex PCR. The reads were generated on an Illumina HiSeq 4000. To build TCR beta libraries, CDR3 regions were amplified by Arm-PCR using iRepertoire HTBI primers. Before sequencing, the PCR products went through gel purification. Regarding the original processing steps: Gene usage analysis of CDR3 amino acid clonotypes relied on the 60 or so TRBV and about 13 TRBJ segments identified across samples. COPE and FqMerger were used to merge the filtered high-quality paired reads into contigs. BLAST was used to align contigs to IMGT TRBV, TRBD and TRBJ reference genes, with CDR3 defined following IMGT. Highly expanded clones were defined as clonotypes with a frequency above 0.1%. Shannon entropy was used to measure repertoire diversity, and the Gini coefficient was used to measure V-J evenness. Public clonotypes were defined as clonotypes shared by more than one individual. TCRdb cleaned the public reads at Q25 with fastp, built clones with MiXCR and kept in-frame beta chains. Every entry covers one CDR3 protein and lists the most common genes and DNA from its rows. TCRdb's processing, not the authors' own work, is the source of the V and J calls. The sample table shows roughly 510,000 distinct CDR3 sequences, and more than 15% are seen once. Together, the top ten hold approximately 12% of the sample.

What the work shows at the level of the full study, not this receptor alone: A larger number of public clonotypes was shared among persistent patients (more than 2,500) than among newly diagnosed patients (roughly 930). Peripheral blood alone was examined, since thyroid tissue, which constituted the primary lesion, could not be accessed. Preferential use of TRBV28, TRBJ1-2 and TRBJ2-5 was observed in persistent disease, whereas TRBV20-1 and TRBJ2-1 were favored in newly diagnosed disease. Lower TCR Shannon entropy and fewer highly expanded clones were observed in persistent Graves' disease patients than in newly diagnosed patients, which suggested clonal expansion. Only the TCR beta chain was sequenced and analyzed. The authors acknowledged the small sample size as a limitation that may reduce accuracy.

Trimming takes 3 bases from V and 0 bases from J, and the germline ends sit 3 bases apart. The germline V gene specifies KGHSH as CDR1 and LQKENI as CDR2. The CDR3 measures 13 amino acids from cysteine to phenylalanine. Only the CDR3 part of the read is kept: 39 bases, read in frame from the first base. This clonotype was observed many times. Its antigen is currently not known. No base qualities exist here, and no much larger clone lies one base off it. The time point label corresponds to: newly diagnosed GD, antithyroid drugs for less than 3 months. For both TCR sequencing and RNA sequencing, RNA was extracted from PBMCs in TRIzol. The diagnosis of Graves' disease followed American Thyroid Association guidelines. Recruitment of patients was carried out at an endocrinology department in Xi'an, China. Each patient gave about 9.1 milliliters of peripheral blood, collected in an EDTA anticoagulant tube. Ficoll Paque Plus density gradient separation was used to isolate PBMCs, and no further T cell sorting was performed. RNA quality was checked with an Agilent 2100 Bioanalyzer and agarose gel, and concentration with a NanoDrop 2000.

This sample was shared with a second study, whose subject was T cells in Graves' hyperthyroidism and ophthalmopathy. As the second publication notes: Graves' hyperthyroidism was defined as stable when no progression to ophthalmopathy occurred over 18 months of follow-up. The hyperthyroidism patients were between 18 and 65 years old and newly diagnosed, with a disease duration of less than 2 months. Exclusion was applied to patients with uncontrolled infections, other autoimmune diseases, pregnancy or lactation. Diagnoses were established on the basis of clinical symptoms, serum thyroxine and TRAb, thyroid ultrasound, and orbital computed tomography. The TCR CDR3 was subjected to a first round of RT-PCR using the HTBI primer set and the Qiagen OneStep RT-PCR kit. Blood samples also contained most of the expanded thyroid clonotypes (frequency above 0.001), which suggests that blood repertoires may reflect thyroid immune responses. In cross-validation, a model built on a 13 V-J signature told ophthalmopathy apart from stable hyperthyroidism with approximately 90% sensitivity and about 81% specificity, and in testing the same model reached 80%/75%. During validation, the model predicted progression to ophthalmopathy a median of around 6 months ahead of onset, with around 71% sensitivity and about 72% specificity. A discovery cohort of roughly 96 patients, about 44 with Graves' ophthalmopathy and roughly 59 with stable Graves' hyperthyroidism, was used to find distinguishing TCR V-J signatures. Whether ophthalmopathy could be predicted prospectively was tested in an independent validation cohort made up of roughly 20 hyperthyroidism patients plus 17 patients who later progressed to ophthalmopathy. The 100 discovery patients were divided at random into training and test sets in a 7:3 ratio. In more than five Graves' hyperthyroidism patients, the study also compared T-cell repertoires from thyroid tissue with T-cell repertoires from blood. After blood sampling, hyperthyroidism patients were treated with methimazole at a starting dose of 30 mg daily, and ophthalmopathy patients were treated with high-dose intravenous methylprednisolone. The libraries were constructed in a second round of multiplex PCR and then size-selected and purified. Sequencing of the libraries was done on an Illumina HiSeq2000 using paired-end 100 bp reads. SOAPnuke was used to process the raw data, removing reads that contained adapters or uncalled bases, had a mean Phred below 15, or lacked an exact match to the constant primer or identifier. COPE v1.2.5 was used to merge the high-quality paired reads, and each unique nucleotide sequence was defined as a clonotype. Clonotypes were aligned to IMGT TRBV, TRBD and TRBJ reference segments using MiTCR v1.1. Analysis was restricted to V-J combinations with a frequency above 0.0001, which covered roughly 99% of repertoires. The TCS score was defined as F50 (clonal expansion) divided by E x V (chaos), with BLOSUM62-based TCRdist calculated between CDR3 peptides within each V-J. Welch's t-statistics and random forest reduced around 520 V-J features to 10 to 15, which were used in a naive Bayes classifier (R e1071). Sample size was not statistically predetermined, and blinding of investigators to group allocation was not performed. TCR Vbeta CDR3 sequencing of 120 to 150 peripheral blood samples (over 40 ophthalmopathy, 75 to 80 hyperthyroidism and roughly 17 progressor patients) is reported in the paper.

Specimen: peripheral blood mononuclear cells (PBMCs), collected at new diagnosis, from a patient treated with antithyroid drugs. Recombination connected TRBV18 to TRBJ2-4; the D gene remains uncertain. The clonotype comes from a man younger than 30 with Graves disease. Donor details come from another sample of the same person, matched by shared clones. This receptor carries the CDR3 CASSPLAKNIQYF. The sequence in DNA is TGTGCCAGCTCACCCTTAGCCAAAAACATTCAGTACTTC.